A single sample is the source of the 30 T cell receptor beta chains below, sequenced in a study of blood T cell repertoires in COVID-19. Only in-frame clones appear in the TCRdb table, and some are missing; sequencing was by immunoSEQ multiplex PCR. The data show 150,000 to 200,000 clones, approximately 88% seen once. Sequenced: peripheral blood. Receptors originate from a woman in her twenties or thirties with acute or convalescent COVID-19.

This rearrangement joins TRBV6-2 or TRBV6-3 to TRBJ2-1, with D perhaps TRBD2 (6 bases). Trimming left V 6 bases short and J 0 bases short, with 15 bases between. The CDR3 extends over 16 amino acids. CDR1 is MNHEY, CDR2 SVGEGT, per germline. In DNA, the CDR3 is TGTGCCAGCAGCTCGGGGGACGGTAGCTCCTACAATGAGCAGTTCTTC. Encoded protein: CASSSGDGSSYNEQFF.

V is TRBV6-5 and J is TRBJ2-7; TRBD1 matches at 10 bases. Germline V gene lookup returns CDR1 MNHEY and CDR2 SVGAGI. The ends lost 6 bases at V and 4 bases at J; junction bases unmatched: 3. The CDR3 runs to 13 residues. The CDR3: CASRMGQGYEQYF. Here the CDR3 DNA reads TGTGCCAGCAGAATGGGACAGGGGTACGAGCAGTACTTC.

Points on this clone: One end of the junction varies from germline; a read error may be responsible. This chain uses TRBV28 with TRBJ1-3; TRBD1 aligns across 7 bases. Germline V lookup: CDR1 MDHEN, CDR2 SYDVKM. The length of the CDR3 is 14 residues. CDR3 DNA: TGCTATGCCGACAGGGAGGCGCCTGGAAACACCATATATTTT. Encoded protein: CYADREAPGNTIYF.

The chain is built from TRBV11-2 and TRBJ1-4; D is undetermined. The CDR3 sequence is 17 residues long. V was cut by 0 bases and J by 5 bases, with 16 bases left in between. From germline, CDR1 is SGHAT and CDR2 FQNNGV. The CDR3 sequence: CASSLDVGAGSNEKLFF. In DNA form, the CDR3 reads TGTGCCAGCAGCTTAGACGTAGGCGCGGGGTCGAATGAAAAACTGTTTTTT.

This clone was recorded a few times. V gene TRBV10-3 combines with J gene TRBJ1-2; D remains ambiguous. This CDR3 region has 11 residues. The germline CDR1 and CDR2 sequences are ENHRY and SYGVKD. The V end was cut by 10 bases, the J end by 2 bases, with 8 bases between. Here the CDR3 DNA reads TGTGCCACCGGAGCGAACTATGGCTACACCTTC. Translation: CATGANYGYTF.

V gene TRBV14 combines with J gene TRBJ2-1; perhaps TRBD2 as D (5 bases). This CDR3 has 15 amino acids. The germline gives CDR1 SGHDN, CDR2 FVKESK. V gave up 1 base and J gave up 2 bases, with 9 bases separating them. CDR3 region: CASSQVSGAYNEQFF. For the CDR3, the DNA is TGTGCCAGCAGCCAAGTAAGCGGAGCCTACAATGAGCAGTTCTTC.

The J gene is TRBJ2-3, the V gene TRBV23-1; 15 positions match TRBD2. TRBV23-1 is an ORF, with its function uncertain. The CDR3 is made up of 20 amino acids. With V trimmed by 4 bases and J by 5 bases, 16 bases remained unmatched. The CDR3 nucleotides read TGCGCCAGCAGTCTTCCCCAGAGGAGGACTAGCGGGAGGGCCTTAGATACGCAGTATTTT. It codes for CASSLPQRRTSGRALDTQYF.

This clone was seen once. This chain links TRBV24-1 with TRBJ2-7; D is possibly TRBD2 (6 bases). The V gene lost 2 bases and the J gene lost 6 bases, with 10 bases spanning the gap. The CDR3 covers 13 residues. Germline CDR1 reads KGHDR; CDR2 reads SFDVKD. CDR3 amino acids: CATSDWAGGEQYF. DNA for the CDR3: TGTGCCACCAGTGATTGGGCCGGGGGCGAGCAGTACTTC.

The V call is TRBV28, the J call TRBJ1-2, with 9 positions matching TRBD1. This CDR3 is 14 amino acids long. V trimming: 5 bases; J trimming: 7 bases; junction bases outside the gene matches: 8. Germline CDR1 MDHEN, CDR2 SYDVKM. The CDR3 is CASSLRTGGGGYTF. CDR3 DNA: TGTGCCAGCAGTCTACGTACAGGGGGCGGTGGCTACACCTTC.

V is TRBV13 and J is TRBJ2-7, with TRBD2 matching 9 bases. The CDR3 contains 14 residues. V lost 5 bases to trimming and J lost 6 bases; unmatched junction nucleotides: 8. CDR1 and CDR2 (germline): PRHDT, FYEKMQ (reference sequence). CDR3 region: CASSAPGLAVEQYF. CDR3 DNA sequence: TGTGCCAGCAGCGCCCCGGGACTAGCAGTCGAGCAGTACTTC. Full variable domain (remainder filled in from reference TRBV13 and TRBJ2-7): AAGVIQSPRHLIKEKRETATLKCYPIPRHDTVYWYQQGPGQDPQFLISFYEKMQSDKGSIPDRFSAQQFSDYHSELNMSSLELGDSALYFCASSAPGLAVEQYFGPGTRLTVT.

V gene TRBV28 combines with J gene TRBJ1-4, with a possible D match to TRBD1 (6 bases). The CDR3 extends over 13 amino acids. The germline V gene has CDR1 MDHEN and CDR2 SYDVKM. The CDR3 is CGTGTTPYEKLFF. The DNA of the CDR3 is TGTGGGACCGGGACAACTCCTTATGAAAAACTGTTTTTT.

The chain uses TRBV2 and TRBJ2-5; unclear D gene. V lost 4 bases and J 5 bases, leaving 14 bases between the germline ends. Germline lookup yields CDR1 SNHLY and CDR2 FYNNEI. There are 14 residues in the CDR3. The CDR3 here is CASSGSGGPETQYF. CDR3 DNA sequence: TGTGCCAGCAGTGGGTCAGGTGGGCCCGAGACCCAGTACTTC.

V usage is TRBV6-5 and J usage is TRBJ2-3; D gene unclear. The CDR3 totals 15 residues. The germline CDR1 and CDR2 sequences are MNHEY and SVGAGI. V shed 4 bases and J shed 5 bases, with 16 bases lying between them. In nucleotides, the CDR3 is TGTGCCAGCAGTTCCGCCAGGTCTTCAGGAGATACGCAGTATTTT. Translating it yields CASSSARSSGDTQYF.

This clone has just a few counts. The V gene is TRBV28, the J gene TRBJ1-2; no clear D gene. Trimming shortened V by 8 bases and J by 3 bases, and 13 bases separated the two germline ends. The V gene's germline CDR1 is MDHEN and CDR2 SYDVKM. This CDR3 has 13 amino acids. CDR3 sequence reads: CASGEVSHYGYTF. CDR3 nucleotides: TGTGCCAGCGGAGAAGTGAGTCACTATGGCTACACCTTC.

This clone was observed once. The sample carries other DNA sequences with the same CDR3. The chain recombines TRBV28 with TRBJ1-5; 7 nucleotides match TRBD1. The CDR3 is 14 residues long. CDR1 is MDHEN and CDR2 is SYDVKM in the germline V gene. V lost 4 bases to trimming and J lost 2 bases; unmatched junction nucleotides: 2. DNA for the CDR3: TGTGCCAGCAGTTATGGGACAGGCAATCAGCCCCAGCATTTT. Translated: CASSYGTGNQPQHF.

The CDR3 here is CASSLSQTSAKETQYF. The CDR3 DNA reads TGTGCCAGCAGCCTATCCCAGACTAGCGCCAAAGAGACCCAGTACTTC. The V call is TRBV4-2, the J call TRBJ2-5; 8 nucleotides match TRBD2. The CDR3 totals 16 residues. Unmatched junction bases numbered 10, after V lost 4 bases and J lost 3 bases. Germline CDR1 and CDR2: LGHNA and YNFKEQ.

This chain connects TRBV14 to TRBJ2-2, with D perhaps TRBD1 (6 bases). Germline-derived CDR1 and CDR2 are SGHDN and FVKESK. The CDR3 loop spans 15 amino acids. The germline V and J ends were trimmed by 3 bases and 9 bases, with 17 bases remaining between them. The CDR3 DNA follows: TGTGCCAGCAGCCAGATAAGGGGGTCTTACCGGGAGCTGTTTTTT. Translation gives CASSQIRGSYRELFF.

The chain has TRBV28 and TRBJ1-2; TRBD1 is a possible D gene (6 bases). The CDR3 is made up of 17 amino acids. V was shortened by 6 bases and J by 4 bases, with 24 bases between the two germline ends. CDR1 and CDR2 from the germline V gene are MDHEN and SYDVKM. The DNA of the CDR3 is TGTGCCAGCAGCCCCCCCCAGGGGCTATCCGTACGCTATGGCTACACCTTC. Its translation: CASSPPQGLSVRYGYTF.

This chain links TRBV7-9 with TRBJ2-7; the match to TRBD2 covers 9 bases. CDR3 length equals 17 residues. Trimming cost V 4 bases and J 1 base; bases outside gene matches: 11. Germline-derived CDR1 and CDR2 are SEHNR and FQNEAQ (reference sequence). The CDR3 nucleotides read TGTGCCAGCAGCTACCGAACTAGCGGGCGCTTATCCTACGAGCAGTACTTC. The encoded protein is CASSYRTSGRLSYEQYF.

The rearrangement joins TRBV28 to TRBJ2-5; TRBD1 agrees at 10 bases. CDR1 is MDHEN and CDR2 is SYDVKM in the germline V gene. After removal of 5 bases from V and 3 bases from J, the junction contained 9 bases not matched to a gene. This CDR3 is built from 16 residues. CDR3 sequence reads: CASSRDRGNEKETQYF. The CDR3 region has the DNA TGTGCCAGCAGTAGGGACAGGGGTAATGAGAAAGAGACCCAGTACTTC.

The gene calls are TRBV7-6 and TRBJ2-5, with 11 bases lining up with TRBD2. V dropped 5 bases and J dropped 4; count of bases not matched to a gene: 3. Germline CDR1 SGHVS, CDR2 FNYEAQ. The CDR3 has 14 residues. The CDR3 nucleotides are TGTGCCAGCAGCCAGGGACTAGCGGTAGAGACCCAGTACTTC. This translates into CASSQGLAVETQYF.

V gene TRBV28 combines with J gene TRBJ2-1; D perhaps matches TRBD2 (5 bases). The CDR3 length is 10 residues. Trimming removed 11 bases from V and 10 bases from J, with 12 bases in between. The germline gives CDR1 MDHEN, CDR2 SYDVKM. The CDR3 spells CAVSRGEQFF. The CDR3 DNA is TGTGCCGTATCCAGAGGGGAGCAGTTCTTC.

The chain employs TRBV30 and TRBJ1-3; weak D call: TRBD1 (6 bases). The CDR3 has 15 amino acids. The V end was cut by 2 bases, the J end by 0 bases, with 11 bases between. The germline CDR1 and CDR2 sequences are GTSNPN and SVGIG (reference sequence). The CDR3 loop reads CAWSLGASSGNTIYF. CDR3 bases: TGTGCCTGGAGTTTGGGGGCTTCCTCTGGAAACACCATATATTTT.

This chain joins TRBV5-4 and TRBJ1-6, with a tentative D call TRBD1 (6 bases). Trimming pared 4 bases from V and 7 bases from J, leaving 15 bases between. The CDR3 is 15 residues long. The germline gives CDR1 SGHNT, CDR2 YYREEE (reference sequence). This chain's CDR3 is CASSPGQTLNSPLHF. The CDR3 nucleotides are TGTGCCAGCAGCCCTGGACAGACGTTAAATTCACCCCTCCACTTT.

The CDR3 protein is CASRQGRAGQPQHF. The CDR3 DNA reads as TGTGCCAGTCGACAGGGGCGGGCAGGCCAGCCCCAGCATTTT. J is TRBJ1-5 and V is TRBV2, with 8 bases lining up with TRBD1. The CDR3 covers 14 residues. V dropped 9 bases and J dropped 7; count of bases not matched to a gene: 11. Germline V lookup: CDR1 SNHLY, CDR2 FYNNEI.

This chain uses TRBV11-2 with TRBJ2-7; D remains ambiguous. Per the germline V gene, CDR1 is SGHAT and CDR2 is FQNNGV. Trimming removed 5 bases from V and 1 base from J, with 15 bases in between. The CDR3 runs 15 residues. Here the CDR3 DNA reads TGTGCCAGCAGCCTCCTAGGCGCACTATCCTACGAGCAGTACTTC. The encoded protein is CASSLLGALSYEQYF.

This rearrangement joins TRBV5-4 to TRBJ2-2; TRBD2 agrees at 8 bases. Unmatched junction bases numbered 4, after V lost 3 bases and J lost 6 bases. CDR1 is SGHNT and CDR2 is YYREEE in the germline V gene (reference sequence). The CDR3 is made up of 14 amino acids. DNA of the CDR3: TGTGCCAGCAGCTCCGGACTAGCAGCCGGGGAGCTGTTTTTT. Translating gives CASSSGLAAGELFF.

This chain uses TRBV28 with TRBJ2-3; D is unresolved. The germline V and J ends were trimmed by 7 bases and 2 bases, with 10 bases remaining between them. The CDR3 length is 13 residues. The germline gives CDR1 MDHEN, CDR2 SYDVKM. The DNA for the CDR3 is TGTGCCAGCATGCCGGCGGACACAGATACGCAGTATTTT. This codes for CASMPADTDTQYF.

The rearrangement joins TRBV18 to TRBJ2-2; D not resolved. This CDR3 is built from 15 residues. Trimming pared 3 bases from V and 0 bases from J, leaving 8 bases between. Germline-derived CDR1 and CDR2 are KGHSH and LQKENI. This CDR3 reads CASSPQASNTGELFF. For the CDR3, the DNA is TGTGCCAGCTCACCGCAGGCCTCGAACACCGGGGAGCTGTTTTTT.

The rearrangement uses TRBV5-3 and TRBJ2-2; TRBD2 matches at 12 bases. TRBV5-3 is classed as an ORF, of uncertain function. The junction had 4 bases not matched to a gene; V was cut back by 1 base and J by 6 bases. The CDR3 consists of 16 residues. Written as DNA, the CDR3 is TGTGCCAGAAGCTTGTGCCTAGCGGGAGGGTCCGGGGAGCTGTTTTTT. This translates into CARSLCLAGGSGELFF.